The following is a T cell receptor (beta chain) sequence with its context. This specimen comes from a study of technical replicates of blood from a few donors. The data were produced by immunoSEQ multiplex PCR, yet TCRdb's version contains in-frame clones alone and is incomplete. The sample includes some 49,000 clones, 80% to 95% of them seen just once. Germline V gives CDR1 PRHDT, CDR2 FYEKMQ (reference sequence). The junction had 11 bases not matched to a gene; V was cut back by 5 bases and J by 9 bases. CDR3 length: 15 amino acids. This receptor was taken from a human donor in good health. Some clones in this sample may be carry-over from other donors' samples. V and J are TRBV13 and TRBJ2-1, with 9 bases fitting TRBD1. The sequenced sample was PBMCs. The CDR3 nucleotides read TGTGCCAGCAGCATTGAGGGACAGGGCACAAGTGAGCAGTTCTTC. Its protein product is CASSIEGQGTSEQFF.